Only a few counts were recorded for the clone carrying this T cell receptor (beta chain). The antigen is not known. The V end lost 6 bases, the J end lost 4 bases, and 13 bases lay between the germline ends. This CDR3 has 14 amino acids. Germline V gene data show CDR1 as MNHNY and CDR2 as SVGAGI (reference sequence). This record belongs to a study of beta chain features in type 1 diabetes. As for the study in general: Sorted cell examination encompassed over 90 million cells across all samples. Study-wide results and limits: VDJ junctions from type 1 diabetes patients carried fewer insertions and larger deletions. Whether TCRB rearrangement is influenced by HLA type went unresolved here.

CD45RO/CCR7/CD25/CD127/CD95/CD27 sorting isolated CD4+ naive, central memory, regulatory and stem cell-like memory cells. The sequenced template was cDNA made from the entire isolated RNA. Generated by immunoSEQ multiplex PCR, the TCRdb table keeps only in-frame clones and is missing some. The sample has tens of thousands of clones, around a third seen once. The chain employs TRBV6-6 and TRBJ2-1; a possible D gene is TRBD2 (5 bases). Sequencing was carried out using stem cell memory CD4+ T cells from blood. This clonotype originated in a woman younger than 30 in good health. The CDR3 reads CASSPAVLYNEQFF. In DNA, the CDR3 is TGTGCCAGCAGCCCAGCGGTTCTTTACAATGAGCAGTTCTTC.